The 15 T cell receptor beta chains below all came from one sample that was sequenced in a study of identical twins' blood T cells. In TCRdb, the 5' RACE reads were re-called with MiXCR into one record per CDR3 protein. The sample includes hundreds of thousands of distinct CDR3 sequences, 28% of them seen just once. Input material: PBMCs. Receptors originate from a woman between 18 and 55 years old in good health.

DNA for the CDR3: TGTGCCAGCAGTTCGGGACTGCGAAACAATGAGCAGTTCTTC. It yields the protein CASSSGLRNNEQFF. The chain is built from TRBV12-3 or TRBV12-4 and TRBJ2-1; TRBD2 is a possible D gene (6 bases). CDR3 size: 14 residues. The V gene lost 4 bases and the J gene lost 5 bases, with 12 bases spanning the gap.

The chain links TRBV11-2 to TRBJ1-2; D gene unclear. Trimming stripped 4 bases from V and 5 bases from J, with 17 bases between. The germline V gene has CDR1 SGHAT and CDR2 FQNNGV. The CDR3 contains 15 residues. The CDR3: CASSSWRQELYGYTF. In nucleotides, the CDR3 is TGTGCCAGCAGCTCATGGCGGCAGGAATTATATGGCTACACCTTC.

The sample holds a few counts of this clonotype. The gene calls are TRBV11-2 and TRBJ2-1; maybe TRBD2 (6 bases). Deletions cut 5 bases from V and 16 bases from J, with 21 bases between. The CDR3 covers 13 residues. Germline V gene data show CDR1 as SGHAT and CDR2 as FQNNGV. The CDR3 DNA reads TGTGCCAGCAGCCCGACGACTAGGGATGAGAGTTTCTTC. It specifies CASSPTTRDESFF.

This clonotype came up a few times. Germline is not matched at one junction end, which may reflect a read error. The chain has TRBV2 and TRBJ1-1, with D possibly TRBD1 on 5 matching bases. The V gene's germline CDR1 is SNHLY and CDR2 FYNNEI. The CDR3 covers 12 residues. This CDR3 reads CARSGGGTEAFF. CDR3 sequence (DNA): TGTGCCAGAAGTGGGGGAGGTACTGAAGCTTTCTTT.

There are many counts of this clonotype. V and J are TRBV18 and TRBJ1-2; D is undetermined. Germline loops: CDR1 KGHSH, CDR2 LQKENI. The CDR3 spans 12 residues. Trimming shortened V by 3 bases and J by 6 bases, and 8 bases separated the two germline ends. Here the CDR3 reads CASSPSLDGYTF. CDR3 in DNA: TGTGCCAGCTCACCGTCTCTGGATGGCTACACCTTC.

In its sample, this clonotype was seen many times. CDR3 DNA sequence: TGTGCCAGCAGTCAAACAACTGAGGGCACTGAAGCTTTCTTT. It specifies CASSQTTEGTEAFF. This chain joins TRBV6-5 and TRBJ1-1; D is unclear. The CDR3 runs to 14 residues. With 5 bases removed from V and 4 bases from J, the gap between germline ends came to 14 bases. Germline CDR1 is MNHEY and CDR2 is SVGAGI.

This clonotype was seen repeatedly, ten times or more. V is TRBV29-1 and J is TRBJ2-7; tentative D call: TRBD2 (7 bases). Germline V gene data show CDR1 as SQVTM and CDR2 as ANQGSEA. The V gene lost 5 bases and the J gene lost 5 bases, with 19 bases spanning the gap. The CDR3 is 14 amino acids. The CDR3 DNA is TGCAGCGTTTCTCCGGGGGGCTTTGTCGACGAGCAGTACTTC. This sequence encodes CSVSPGGFVDEQYF.

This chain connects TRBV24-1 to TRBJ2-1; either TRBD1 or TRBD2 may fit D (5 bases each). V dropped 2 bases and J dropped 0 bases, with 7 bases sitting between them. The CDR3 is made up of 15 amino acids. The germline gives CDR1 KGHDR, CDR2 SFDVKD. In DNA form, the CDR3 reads TGTGCCACCAGTGATTCTGGGGGCTCCTACAATGAGCAGTTCTTC. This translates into CATSDSGGSYNEQFF.

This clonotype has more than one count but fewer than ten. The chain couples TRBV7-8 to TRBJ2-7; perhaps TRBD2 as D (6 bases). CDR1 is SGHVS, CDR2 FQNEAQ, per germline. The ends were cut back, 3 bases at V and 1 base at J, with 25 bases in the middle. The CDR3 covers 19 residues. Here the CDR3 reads CASSFRASDGASVSYEQYF. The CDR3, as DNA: TGTGCCAGCAGCTTCCGGGCCTCCGACGGGGCTAGCGTGTCCTACGAGCAGTACTTC.

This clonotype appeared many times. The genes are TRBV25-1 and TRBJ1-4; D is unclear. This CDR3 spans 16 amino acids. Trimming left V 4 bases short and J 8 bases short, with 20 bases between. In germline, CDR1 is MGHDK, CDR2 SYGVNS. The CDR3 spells CASSVGRTGGWEKLFF. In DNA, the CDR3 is TGTGCCAGCAGTGTAGGTCGGACCGGCGGTTGGGAAAAACTGTTTTTT.

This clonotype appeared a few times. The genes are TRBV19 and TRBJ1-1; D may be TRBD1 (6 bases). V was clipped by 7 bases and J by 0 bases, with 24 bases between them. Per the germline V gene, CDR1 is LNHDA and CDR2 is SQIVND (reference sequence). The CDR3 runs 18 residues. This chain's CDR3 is CASKQSDSSSGMNTEAFF. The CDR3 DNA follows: TGTGCCAGTAAACAATCGGACAGTTCCTCCGGGATGAACACTGAAGCTTTCTTT. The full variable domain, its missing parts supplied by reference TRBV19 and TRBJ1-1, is DGGITQSPKYLFRKEGQNVTLSCEQNLNHDAMYWYRQDPGQGLRLIYYSQIVNDFQKGDIAEGYSVSREKKESFPLTVTSAQKNPTAFYLCASKQSDSSSGMNTEAFFGQGTRLTVV.

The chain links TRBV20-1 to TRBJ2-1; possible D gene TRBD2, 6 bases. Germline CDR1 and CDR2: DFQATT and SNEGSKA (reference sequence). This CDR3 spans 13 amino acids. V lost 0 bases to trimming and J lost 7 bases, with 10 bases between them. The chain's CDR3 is CSARDRLANEQFF. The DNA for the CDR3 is TGCAGTGCTAGAGATCGCCTAGCGAATGAGCAGTTCTTC.

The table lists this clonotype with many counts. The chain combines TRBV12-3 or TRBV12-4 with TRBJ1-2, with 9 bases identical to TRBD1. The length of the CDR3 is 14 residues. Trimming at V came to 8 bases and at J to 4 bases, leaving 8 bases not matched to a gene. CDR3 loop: CASQTGGLSYGYTF. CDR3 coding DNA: TGTGCCAGCCAAACAGGGGGCCTTAGCTATGGCTACACCTTC.

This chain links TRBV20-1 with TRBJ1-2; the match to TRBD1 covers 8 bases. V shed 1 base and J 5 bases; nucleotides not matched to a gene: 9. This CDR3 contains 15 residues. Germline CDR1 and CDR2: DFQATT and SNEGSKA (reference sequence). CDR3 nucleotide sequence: TGCAGTGCTAGAGTGGCCGGGACAGGACCTTATGGCTACACCTTC. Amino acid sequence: CSARVAGTGPYGYTF.

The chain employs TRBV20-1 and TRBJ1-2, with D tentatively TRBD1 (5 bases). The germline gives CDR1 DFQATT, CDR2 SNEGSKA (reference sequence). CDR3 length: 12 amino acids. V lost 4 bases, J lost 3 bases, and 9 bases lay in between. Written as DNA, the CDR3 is TGCAGTGCTACGGACAAGCACTATGGCTACACCTTC. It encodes CSATDKHYGYTF.